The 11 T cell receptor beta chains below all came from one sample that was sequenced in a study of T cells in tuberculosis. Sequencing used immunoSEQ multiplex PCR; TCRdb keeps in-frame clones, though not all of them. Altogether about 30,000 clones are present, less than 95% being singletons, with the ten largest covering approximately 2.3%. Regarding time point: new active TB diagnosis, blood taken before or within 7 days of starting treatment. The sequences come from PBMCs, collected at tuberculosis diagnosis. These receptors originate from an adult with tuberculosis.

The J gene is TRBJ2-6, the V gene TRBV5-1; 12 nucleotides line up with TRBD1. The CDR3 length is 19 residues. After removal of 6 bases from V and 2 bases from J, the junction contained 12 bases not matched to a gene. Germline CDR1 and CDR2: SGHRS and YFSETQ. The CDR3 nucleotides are TGCGCCAGCACCTTCTACCCCGGGACAGGGGGCGCTGGGGCCAACGTCCTGACTTTC. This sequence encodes CASTFYPGTGGAGANVLTF.

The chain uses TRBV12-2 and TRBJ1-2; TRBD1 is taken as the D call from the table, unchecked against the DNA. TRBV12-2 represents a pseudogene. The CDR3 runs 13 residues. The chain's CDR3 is CASRPTGRYGYTF. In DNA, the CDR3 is TGTGCAAGTCGACCGACAGGGAGGTATGGCTACACCTTC.

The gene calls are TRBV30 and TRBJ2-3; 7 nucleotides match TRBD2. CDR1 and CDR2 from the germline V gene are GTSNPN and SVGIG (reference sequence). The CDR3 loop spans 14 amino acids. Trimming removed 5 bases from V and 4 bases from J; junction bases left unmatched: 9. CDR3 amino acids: CAWGGEARADTQYF. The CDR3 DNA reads TGTGCCTGGGGGGGGGAGGCAAGGGCAGATACGCAGTATTTT.

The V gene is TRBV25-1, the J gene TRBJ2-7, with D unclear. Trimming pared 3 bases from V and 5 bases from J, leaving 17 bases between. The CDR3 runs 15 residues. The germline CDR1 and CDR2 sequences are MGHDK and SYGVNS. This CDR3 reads CASSDGPEVDHEQYF. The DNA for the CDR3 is TGTGCCAGCAGTGATGGGCCGGAAGTTGACCACGAGCAGTACTTC.

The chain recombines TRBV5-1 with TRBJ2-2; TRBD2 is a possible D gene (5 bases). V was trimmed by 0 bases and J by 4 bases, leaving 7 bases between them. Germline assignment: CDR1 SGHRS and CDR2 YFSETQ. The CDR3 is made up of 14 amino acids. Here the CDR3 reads CASSLDRGTGELFF. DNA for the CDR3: TGCGCCAGCAGCTTGGACCGGGGCACCGGGGAGCTGTTTTTT. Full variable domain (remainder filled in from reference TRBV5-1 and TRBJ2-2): KAGVTQTPRYLIKTRGQQVTLSCSPISGHRSVSWYQQTPGQGLQFLFEYFSETQRNKGNFPGRFSGRQFSNSRSEMNVSTLELGDSALYLCASSLDRGTGELFFGEGSRLTVL.

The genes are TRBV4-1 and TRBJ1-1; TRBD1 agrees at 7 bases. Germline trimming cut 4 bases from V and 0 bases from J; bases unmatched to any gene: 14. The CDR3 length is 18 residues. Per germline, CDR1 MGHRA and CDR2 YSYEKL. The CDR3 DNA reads TGCGCCAGCAGCCGGGGAAAAGACCCGGGACAGCTGAACACTGAAGCTTTCTTT. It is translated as CASSRGKDPGQLNTEAFF.

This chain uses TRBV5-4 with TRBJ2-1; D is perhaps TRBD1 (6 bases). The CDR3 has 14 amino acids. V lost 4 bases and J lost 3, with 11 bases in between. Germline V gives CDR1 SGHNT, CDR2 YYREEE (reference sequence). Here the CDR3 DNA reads TGTGCCAGCAGCGCGGACAGTATCTACAATGAGCAGTTCTTC. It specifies CASSADSIYNEQFF. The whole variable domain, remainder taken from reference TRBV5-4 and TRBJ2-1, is ETGVTQSPTHLIKTRGQQVTLRCSSQSGHNTVSWYQQALGQGPQFIFQYYREEENGRGNFPPRFSGLQFPNYSSELNVNALELDDSALYLCASSADSIYNEQFFGPGTRLTVL.

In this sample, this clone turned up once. The CDR3 bases are TGTGCCACCATCCTATGGGGCAGCATGAACACTGAAGCTTTCTTT. As protein: CATILWGSMNTEAFF. V usage is TRBV15 and J usage is TRBJ1-1, with a possible D match to TRBD1 (5 bases). Trimming stripped 7 bases from V and 0 bases from J, with 15 bases between. CDR1 and CDR2 from the germline V gene are LNHNV and YYDKDF (reference sequence). The CDR3 totals 15 residues.

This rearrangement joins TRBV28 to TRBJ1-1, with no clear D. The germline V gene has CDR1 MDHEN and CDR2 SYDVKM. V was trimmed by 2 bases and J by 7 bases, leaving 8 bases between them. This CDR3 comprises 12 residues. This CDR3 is CASSLGQNEAFF. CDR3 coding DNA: TGTGCCAGCAGTTTAGGGCAGAATGAAGCTTTCTTT.

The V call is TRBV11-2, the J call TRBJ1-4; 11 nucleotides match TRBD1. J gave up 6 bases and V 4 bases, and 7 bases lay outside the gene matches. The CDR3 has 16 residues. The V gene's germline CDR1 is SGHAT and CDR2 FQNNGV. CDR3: CASSWATGQGDEKLFF. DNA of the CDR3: TGTGCCAGCAGCTGGGCGACGGGACAGGGGGATGAAAAACTGTTTTTT.

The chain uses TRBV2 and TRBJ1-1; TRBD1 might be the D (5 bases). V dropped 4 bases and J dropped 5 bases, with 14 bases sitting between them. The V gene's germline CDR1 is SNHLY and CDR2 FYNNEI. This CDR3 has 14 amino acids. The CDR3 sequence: CASSVGRAITEAFF. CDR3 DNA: TGTGCCAGCAGTGTCGGCAGGGCAATAACTGAAGCTTTCTTT.